The present entry profiles one TCR beta chain with its context. The repertoire was sequenced with immunoSEQ multiplex PCR; TCRdb's copy has only in-frame clones and lacks some. Of fewer than 1 million clones in the sample, about 97% are singletons; the top ten hold under 0.25%. This sample is drawn from a study of shared clonotypes between healthy human individuals. Germline V gives CDR1 SGHNT, CDR2 YYREEE (reference sequence). The trim removed 4 bases at V and 2 bases at J, leaving 10 bases unmatched. There are 16 residues in the CDR3. It was CD45RO-negative cells, positively selected for CCR7, that made up naive CD8 cells, with terminally differentiated effector memory CD45RA+ cells excluded.

The sequenced sample consisted of naive CD8+ T cells sorted from blood. The chain employs TRBV5-4 and TRBJ2-3; TRBD2 agrees at 7 bases. The sequence was collected from a man aged 25 to 45 in good health. The CDR3 DNA follows: TGTGCCAGCAGCCCCGATGTGGGAGGGTTCACAGATACGCAGTATTTT. Encoded protein: CASSPDVGGFTDTQYF.